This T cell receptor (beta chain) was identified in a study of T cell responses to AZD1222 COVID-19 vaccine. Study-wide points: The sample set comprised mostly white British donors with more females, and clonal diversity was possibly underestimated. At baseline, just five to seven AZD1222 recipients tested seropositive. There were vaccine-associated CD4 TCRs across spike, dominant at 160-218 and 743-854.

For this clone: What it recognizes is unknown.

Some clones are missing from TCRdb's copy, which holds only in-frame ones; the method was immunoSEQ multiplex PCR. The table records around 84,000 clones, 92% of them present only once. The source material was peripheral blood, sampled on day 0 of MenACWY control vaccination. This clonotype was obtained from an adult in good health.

The CDR3 bases are TGCACCAGCAGCCCTAAGAGCTCCTACGAGCAGTACTTC. As protein: CTSSPKSSYEQYF. The chain couples TRBV1 to TRBJ2-7; TRBD2, the D gene given by the table, was not confirmed from the DNA. TRBV1 corresponds to a pseudogene. The CDR3 is made up of 13 amino acids.